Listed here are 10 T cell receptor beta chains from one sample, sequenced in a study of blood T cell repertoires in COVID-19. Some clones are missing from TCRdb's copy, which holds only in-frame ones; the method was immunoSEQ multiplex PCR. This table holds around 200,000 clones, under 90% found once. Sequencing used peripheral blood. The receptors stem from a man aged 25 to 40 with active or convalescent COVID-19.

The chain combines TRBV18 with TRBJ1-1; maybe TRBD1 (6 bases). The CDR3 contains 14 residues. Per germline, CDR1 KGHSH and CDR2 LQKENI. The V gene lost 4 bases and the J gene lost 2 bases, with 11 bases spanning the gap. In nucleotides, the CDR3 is TGTGCCAGCTCACGGGGGGGCCCTAACACTGAAGCTTTCTTT. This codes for CASSRGGPNTEAFF.

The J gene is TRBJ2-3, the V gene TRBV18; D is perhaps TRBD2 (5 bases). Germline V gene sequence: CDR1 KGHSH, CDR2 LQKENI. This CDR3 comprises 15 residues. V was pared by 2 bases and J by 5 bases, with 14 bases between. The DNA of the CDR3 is TGTGCCAGCTCACCATACGACCCGGGGAGAGATACGCAGTATTTT. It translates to CASSPYDPGRDTQYF.

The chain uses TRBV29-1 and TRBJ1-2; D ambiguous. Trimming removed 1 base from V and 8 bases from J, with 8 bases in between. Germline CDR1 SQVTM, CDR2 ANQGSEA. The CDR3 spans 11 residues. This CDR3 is CSVEGEQGYTF. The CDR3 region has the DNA TGCAGCGTTGAAGGGGAGCAGGGCTACACCTTC.

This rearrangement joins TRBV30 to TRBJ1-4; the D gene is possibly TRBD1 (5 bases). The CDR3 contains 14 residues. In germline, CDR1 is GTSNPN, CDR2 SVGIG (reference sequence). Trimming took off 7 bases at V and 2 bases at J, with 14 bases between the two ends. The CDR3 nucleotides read TGTGCCTCCCTTCGTGGGGGGACTAATGAAAAACTGTTTTTT. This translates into CASLRGGTNEKLFF.

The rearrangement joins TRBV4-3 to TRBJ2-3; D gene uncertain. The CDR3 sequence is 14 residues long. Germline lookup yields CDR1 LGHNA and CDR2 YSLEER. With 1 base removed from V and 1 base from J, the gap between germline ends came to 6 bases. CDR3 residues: CASSQGSGTDTQYF. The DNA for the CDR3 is TGCGCCAGCAGCCAAGGTTCGGGCACAGATACGCAGTATTTT.

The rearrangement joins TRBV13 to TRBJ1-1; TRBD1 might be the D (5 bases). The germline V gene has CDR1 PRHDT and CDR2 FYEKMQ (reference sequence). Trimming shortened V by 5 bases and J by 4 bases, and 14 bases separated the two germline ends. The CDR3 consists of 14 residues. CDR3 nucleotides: TGTGCCAGCAGCCCACGGCCGGGGGGCACTGAAGCTTTCTTT. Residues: CASSPRPGGTEAFF.

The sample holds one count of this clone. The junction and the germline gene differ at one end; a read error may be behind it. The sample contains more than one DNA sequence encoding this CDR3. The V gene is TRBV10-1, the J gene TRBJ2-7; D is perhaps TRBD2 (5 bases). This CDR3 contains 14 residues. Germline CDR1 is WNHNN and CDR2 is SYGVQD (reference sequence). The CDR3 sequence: CASSDLAGNYEQYF. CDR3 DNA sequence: TGCGCCAGCAGTGATCTGGCCGGGAACTACGAGCAATACTTC.

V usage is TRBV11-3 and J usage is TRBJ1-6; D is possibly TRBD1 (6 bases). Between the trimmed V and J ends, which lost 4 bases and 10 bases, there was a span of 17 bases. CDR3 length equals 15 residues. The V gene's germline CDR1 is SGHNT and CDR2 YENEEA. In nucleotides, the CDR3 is TGTGCCAGCAGCTCGTGGGACACGCGATACTCACCCCTCCACTTT. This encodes CASSSWDTRYSPLHF.

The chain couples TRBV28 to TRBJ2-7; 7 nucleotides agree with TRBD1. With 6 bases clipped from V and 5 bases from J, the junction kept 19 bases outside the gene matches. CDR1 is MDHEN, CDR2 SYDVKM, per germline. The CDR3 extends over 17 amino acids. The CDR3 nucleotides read TGTGCCAGCAGGTCCTACCTCCGGGACAGCGAGAGGAACGAGCAGTACGTC. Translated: CASRSYLRDSERNEQYV.

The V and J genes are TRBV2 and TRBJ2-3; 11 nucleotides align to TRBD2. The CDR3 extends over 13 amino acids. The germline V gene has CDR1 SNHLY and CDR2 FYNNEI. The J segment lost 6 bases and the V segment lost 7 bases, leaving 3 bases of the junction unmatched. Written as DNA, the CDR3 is TGTGCCAGCATTAGGACTAGCGGGGATACGCAGTATTTT. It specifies CASIRTSGDTQYF.